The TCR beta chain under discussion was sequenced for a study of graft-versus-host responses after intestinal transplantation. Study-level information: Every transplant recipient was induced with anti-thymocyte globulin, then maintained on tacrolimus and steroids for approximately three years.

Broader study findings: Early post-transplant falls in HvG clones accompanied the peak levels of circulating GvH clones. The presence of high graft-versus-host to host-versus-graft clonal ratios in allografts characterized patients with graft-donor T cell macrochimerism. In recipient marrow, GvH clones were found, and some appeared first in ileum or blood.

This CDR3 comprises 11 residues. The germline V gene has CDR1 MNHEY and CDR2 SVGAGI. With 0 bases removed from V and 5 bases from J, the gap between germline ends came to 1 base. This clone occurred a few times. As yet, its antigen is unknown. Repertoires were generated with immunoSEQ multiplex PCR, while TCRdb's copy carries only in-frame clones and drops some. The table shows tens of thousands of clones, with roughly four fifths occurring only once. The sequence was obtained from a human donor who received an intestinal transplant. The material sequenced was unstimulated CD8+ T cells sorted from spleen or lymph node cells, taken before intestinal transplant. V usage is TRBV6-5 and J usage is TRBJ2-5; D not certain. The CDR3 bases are TGTGCCAGCAGTTACTCGGAGACCCAGTACTTC. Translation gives CASSYSETQYF.